Sequencing of this T cell receptor (beta chain) was carried out in a study of shared clonotypes between healthy human individuals. Naive CD8 isolation took CD45RO-negative cells positively selected for CCR7 and excluded terminally differentiated effector memory CD45RA+ cells. The healthy adult donors were HIV-negative and reported no recent acute infections or vaccinations. The ends were cut back, 6 bases at V and 0 bases at J, with 10 bases in the middle. Per the germline V gene, CDR1 is MNHEY and CDR2 is SMNVEV (reference sequence). The CDR3 loop spans 14 amino acids. The assay used deep level. Using immunoSEQ multiplex PCR, the repertoire was profiled, and TCRdb retains in-frame clones only, with some absent. The data show about 550,000 clones, around 95% seen once.

The clonotype was recovered from a woman in her 30s in good health. The chain links TRBV27 to TRBJ2-3, with D uncertain. What was sequenced was naive CD8+ T cells sorted from blood. The CDR3 sequence: CASSHRASTDTQYF. In DNA form, the CDR3 reads TGTGCCAGCAGCCACCGAGCCAGCACAGATACGCAGTATTTT.